Listed here is a single T cell receptor beta chain. This sample stems from a study of blood T cell repertoires in COVID-19. For the study at large: The United States, Italy and Spain were the sources of the acute and convalescent COVID-19 samples.

Repertoires were generated with immunoSEQ multiplex PCR, while TCRdb's copy carries only in-frame clones and drops some. The data contain about 42,000 clones, approximately 85% of them singletons. CDR3 length equals 15 residues. Looked up from germline, CDR1 is ENHRY and CDR2 is SYGVKD. V lost 6 bases, J lost 10 bases, and 11 bases stayed unmatched. What was sequenced was peripheral blood. The TCR originated in a human donor in a cohort sampled during active COVID-19. This chain connects TRBV10-3 to TRBJ1-4; 10 bases map to TRBD1. The CDR3 DNA reads as TGTGCCATCAGCCGAGAGGACAGGGGGGAGGCAAAACTGTTTTTT. Translated: CAISREDRGEAKLFF.